This T cell receptor beta chain was obtained from a study of cytomegalovirus exposure and HLA in healthy donors. Overall study findings and caveats: Association of 16,951 TCR beta sequences with HLA alleles was found at 0.05 false discovery rate in a later analysis. A later analysis reportedly found fewer N-insertions in an Asian-associated ancestry cluster than the roughly 680-donor mean. A missense variant in DCLRE1C was later tied to TCR beta V- and J-gene trimming. Within the data, a cluster of highly shared sequence variants was likely a sequencing artifact.

In regard to this clone: Its specificity is not known.

The PCR contained 60 Vbeta and 13 Jbeta primers. Measured with immunoSEQ multiplex PCR; TCRdb has only the in-frame clones, and not every one. The table includes around 140,000 clones, approximately 10% detected once. The V gene's germline CDR1 is SNHLY and CDR2 FYNNEI. The CDR3 consists of 13 residues. Trimming cost V 8 bases and J 0 bases, with 11 bases left between them. The genes are TRBV2 and TRBJ2-7; D possibly corresponds to TRBD2 (7 bases). The sequencing sample was made of PBMCs. The TCR comes from a woman aged 35 to 49 in good health and CMV-seropositive. The CDR3 protein is CASLGGLSYEQYF. The CDR3 DNA reads TGTGCCAGCCTGGGGGGGCTCTCCTACGAGCAGTACTTC.